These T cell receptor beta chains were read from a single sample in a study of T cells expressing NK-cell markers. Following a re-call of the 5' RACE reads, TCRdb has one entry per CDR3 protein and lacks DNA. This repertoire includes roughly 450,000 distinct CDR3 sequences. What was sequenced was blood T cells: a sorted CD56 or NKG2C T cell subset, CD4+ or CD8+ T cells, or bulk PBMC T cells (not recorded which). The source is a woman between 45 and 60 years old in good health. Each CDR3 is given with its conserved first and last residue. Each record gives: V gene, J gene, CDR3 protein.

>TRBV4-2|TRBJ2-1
CASSQVNGTSYNEQFF
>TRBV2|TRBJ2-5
CASMKKREETQYF
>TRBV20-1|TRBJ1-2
CSAHTGAGTGGSGYTF
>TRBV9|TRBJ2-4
CASSVDPAGQAKNIQYF
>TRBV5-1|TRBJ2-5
CASSLTGQEETQYF
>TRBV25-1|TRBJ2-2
CASSYSGRAPGELFF
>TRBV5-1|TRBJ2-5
CASSPSQGRAETQYF
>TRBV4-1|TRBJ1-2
CASSQRTGGDGYTF
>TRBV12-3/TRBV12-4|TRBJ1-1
CASSLVTGEAEAFF
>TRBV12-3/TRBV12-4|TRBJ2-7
CASSSSQEGAWEQYF
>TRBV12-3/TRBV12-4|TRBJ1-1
CASTQGGGLYTEAFF
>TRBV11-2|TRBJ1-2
CASSPDRGRLYYGYTF
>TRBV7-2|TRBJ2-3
CASSFTEWGTDTQYF
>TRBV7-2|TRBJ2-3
CASSHNRLAERKGDTQYF
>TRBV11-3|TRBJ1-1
CASSTRESWNTEAFF
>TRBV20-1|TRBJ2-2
CSARDPSGRNTGELFF
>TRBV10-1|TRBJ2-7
CASSESTSGGSYEQYF
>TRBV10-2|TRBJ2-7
CASSEREWSSYEQYF
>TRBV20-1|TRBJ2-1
CSWRDPDWPYEQFF
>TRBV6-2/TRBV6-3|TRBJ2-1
CASSYSISTYNEQFF
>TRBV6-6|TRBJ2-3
CASSYGTSGEKYF
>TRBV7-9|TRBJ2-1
CASSRRTGSGYNEQFF
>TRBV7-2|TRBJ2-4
CASSLTLVRAKNIQYF
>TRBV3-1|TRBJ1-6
CASSQNRGTESPLHF
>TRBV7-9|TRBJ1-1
CASSLAGTGRAFF
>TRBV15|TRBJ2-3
CATSRDDATDTQYF
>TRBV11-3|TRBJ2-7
CASSWTSGLLHEQYF
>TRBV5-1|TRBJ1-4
CASSSGAQGFEKLFF
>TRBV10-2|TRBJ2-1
CASRTPEGGQGFF
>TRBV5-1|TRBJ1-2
CASSTGQGVHGYTF
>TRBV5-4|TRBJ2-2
CASSLPVLGGTTGELFF
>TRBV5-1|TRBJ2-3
CASGGLQGMQYF
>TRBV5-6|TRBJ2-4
CASSLRGGIAKNIQYF
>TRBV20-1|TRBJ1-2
CSATYRGRRYGYTF
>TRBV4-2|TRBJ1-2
CASSQGGATGNYGYTF
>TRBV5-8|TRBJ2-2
CASRYRLVMVGELFF
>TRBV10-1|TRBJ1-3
CASREGIGNTIYF